The present entry profiles one T cell receptor (beta chain) with its context. Stated time point: pretreatment peripheral blood. Peripheral blood mononuclear cells were collected from every patient before and during treatment, yielding between 1 and 8 samples per patient. Synthetic spike-ins, TCR analog templates, were added into each PCR. The data were produced by immunoSEQ multiplex PCR, yet TCRdb's version contains in-frame clones alone and is incomplete. The sample has approximately 48,000 clones, 79% seen once. The sample belongs to a study of PD-L1 blockade in urothelial cancer. Study-wide context: It was at 3 weeks (second dose) and 6 weeks after treatment start that blood was analyzed. Specimens of blood held a median count of approximately 150,000 T cells.

The CDR3 totals 12 residues. Germline V gene lookup returns CDR1 GTSNPN and CDR2 SVGIG (reference sequence). V dropped 2 bases and J dropped 5 bases, with 9 bases sitting between them. The specimen was PBMCs, collected around atezolizumab (anti-PD-L1) treatment. The sequence was obtained from a man aged 70-80 years with urothelial cancer. The genes are TRBV30 and TRBJ2-5, with unresolved D. CDR3 sequence reads: CAWSPGRETQYF. DNA of the CDR3: TGTGCCTGGAGTCCCGGCAGGGAGACCCAGTACTTC.